The source of this TCR beta chain is a study of T cell changes during pregnancy in multiple sclerosis. Using immunoSEQ multiplex PCR, the repertoire was profiled, and TCRdb retains in-frame clones only, with some absent. The table has more than 60,000 clones, roughly 90% seen once. Trimming removed 2 bases from V and 1 base from J; junction bases left unmatched: 4. The germline V gene encodes CDR1 GTSNPN and CDR2 SVGIG (reference sequence). CDR3 size: 15 residues. The table lists this clone with a count of one. The source material was peripheral blood, sampled before pregnancy. V gene TRBV30 combines with J gene TRBJ2-1; 8 nucleotides align to TRBD2. The clonotype was recovered from a female donor with multiple sclerosis, enrolled in a pregnancy study. Written as DNA, the CDR3 is TGTGCCTGGAGTAAGGGGACTAGTTCCTACAATGAGCAGTTCTTC. Translating it yields CAWSKGTSSYNEQFF.